This is a list of T cell receptor beta chains from one sample in a study of T cell repertoires in cytomegalovirus infection. Using its own MiXCR run on the reads, TCRdb lists one record per CDR3 protein. The sample lists roughly 500,000 distinct CDR3 sequences, about 11% seen once, with 9.5% to 13% in the top ten. Sequences were obtained from PBMCs. The receptors stem from a human donor in good health (CMV status not recorded). Some clones in this sample may be carry-over from other donors' samples. CDR3s include the opening cysteine and the closing phenylalanine or tryptophan. D genes are given only for firm matches. Only some rows state a clone size, as once, few, many or a class for expanded clones.

TGTGCCAGCTCACCGCCGGGACTAGCGGGAGGCCCTTCGCCGTTCTTC,CASSPPGLAGGPSPFF,TRBD2,TRBJ2-1,.,TRBV18
TGCAGTGCGCCGGATGGCGGCTATGGCTACACCTTC,CSAPDGGYGYTF,.,TRBJ1-2,.,TRBV20-1
TGCGCCAGCAGCCCTGCAGGACAGGGGAACACTGAAGCTTTCTTT,CASSPAGQGNTEAFF,TRBD1,TRBJ1-1,.,TRBV5-1
TGTGCCAGCAGCTTATCTAGCGGGAACTCCTACGAGCAGTACTTC,CASSLSSGNSYEQYF,TRBD2,TRBJ2-7,.,TRBV13
TGCAGTGCTAGAGATCTTCTGGGCCCAACTAATGAAAAACTGTTTTTT,CSARDLLGPTNEKLFF,.,TRBJ1-4,.,TRBV20-1
TGTGCCAGCAGCCCTGGGACGCCGTGGTATTTT,CASSPGTPWYF,.,TRBJ2-3,many,TRBV7-2
TGCAGCGTTTCGGACGGTTGGTACCAAGAGACCCAGTACTTC,CSVSDGWYQETQYF,.,TRBJ2-5,few,TRBV29-1
TGTGCCATCAGTGAGTTAGGGACAAAACTGTTTTTT,CAISELGTKLFF,.,TRBJ1-4,many,TRBV10-3
TGTGCCAGCACAGGGGACAGGGTGTTACCCCTCCACTTT,CASTGDRVLPLHF,TRBD1,TRBJ1-6,many,TRBV5-5
TGCAGTGCTAGGCCGTCTAGCGGGAGCTTCAGGGCCAATGAGCAGTTCTTC,CSARPSSGSFRANEQFF,TRBD2,TRBJ2-1,once,TRBV20-1
TGTGCCAGTACGGAGGGCACAGATACGCAGTATTTT,CASTEGTDTQYF,.,TRBJ2-3,many,TRBV7-8
TGTGCCAGCTCAGCGGGGGTCGCAGATACGCAGTATTTT,CASSAGVADTQYF,TRBD2,TRBJ2-3,many,TRBV7-2
TGTGCCAGCAGCCGCCGGGAGCATAATGAAAAACTGTTTTTT,CASSRREHNEKLFF,.,TRBJ1-4,many,TRBV7-8
TGTGCCAGCAGTTTGACAGGGAGGGCCTACGAGCAGTACTTC,CASSLTGRAYEQYF,.,TRBJ2-7,many,TRBV7-3
TGTGCTAGTGGTTTGGCATACGGGACTGACAATGAGCAGTTCTTC,CASGLAYGTDNEQFF,.,TRBJ2-1,.,TRBV12-5
TGTGCCAGCAGCCCCGTGGACGGACAGGGGAGGAGCGGGGAGCTGTTTTTT,CASSPVDGQGRSGELFF,TRBD1,TRBJ2-2,many,TRBV7-6
TGTGCCAGCAGTTACTCCCCAGAAGAGACCCAGTACTTC,CASSYSPEETQYF,.,TRBJ2-5,many,TRBV6-2/TRBV6-3
TGTGCCAGCAGCCAAGTGGGGGGGTCGAGCAATCAGCCCCAGCATTTT,CASSQVGGSSNQPQHF,.,TRBJ1-5,many,TRBV4-2
TGTGCCAGCAGCCAGGCGGGACTAAGCACAGATACGCAGTATTTT,CASSQAGLSTDTQYF,TRBD2,TRBJ2-3,many,TRBV14
TGTGCCACCAGCTCCCCGGGGGGGGTCTCTGGGGCCAACGTCCTGACTTTC,CATSSPGGVSGANVLTF,TRBD2,TRBJ2-6,.,TRBV15
TGTGCCAGCAGTCCTCAAGCCAACGAGCAGTACTTC,CASSPQANEQYF,.,TRBJ2-7,.,TRBV6-5
TGTGCCAGCAGTTTAATAGAACACACTGAAGCTTTCTTT,CASSLIEHTEAFF,.,TRBJ1-1,many,TRBV12-3/TRBV12-4
TGTGCCAGCAGCCTAAGGGGACAGAGCAGTCTCGGGGAGCAGTACTTC,CASSLRGQSSLGEQYF,TRBD1,TRBJ2-7,many,TRBV7-6
TGTGCCAGCAGTGAAGTAGGGGGGAGCTCCTATAATTCACCCCTCCACTTT,CASSEVGGSSYNSPLHF,.,TRBJ1-6,many,TRBV6-1
TGTGCCAGCAGCCCCCATACCGGGACAGGGGGGGACGAGCAGTACTTC,CASSPHTGTGGDEQYF,TRBD1,TRBJ2-7,many,TRBV7-9
TGTGCCAGCAGCTTAGCGCTCAACTCGCGGTCATCGTTCAATGAGCAGTTCTTC,CASSLALNSRSSFNEQFF,.,TRBJ2-1,many,TRBV7-8
TGTGCCAGCAGCCTAACGGTCACCTACGAGCAGTACTTC,CASSLTVTYEQYF,.,TRBJ2-7,many,TRBV7-9
TGTGCCAGCAGTTTGTTTGCGGGGAATAACTATGGCTACACCTTC,CASSLFAGNNYGYTF,.,TRBJ1-2,.,TRBV27
TGTGCCAGCAGCTCCCTACAGGGGCGGTACAATGAGCAGTTCTTC,CASSSLQGRYNEQFF,TRBD1,TRBJ2-1,many,TRBV11-2
TGTGCTAGTGGTTTTAATTTCGAGCCCCCAACTCGGTCTGAGCAGTTCTTC,CASGFNFEPPTRSEQFF,.,TRBJ2-1,many,TRBV12-5
TGTGCCAGCAGCTTAGCGACTACGAATGAGCAGTTCTTC,CASSLATTNEQFF,.,TRBJ2-1,many,TRBV7-2
TGTGCCAGTATGATTACGGGACCTTCCACAGATACGCAGTATTTT,CASMITGPSTDTQYF,.,TRBJ2-3,many,TRBV6-5
TGTGCCAGCAGCCCCTCCCAGGGATTGAACACCGGGGAGCTGTTTTTT,CASSPSQGLNTGELFF,.,TRBJ2-2,many,TRBV7-9
TGCAGTTTCCGGCAGGCGACTAACTATGGCTACACCTTC,CSFRQATNYGYTF,.,TRBJ1-2,.,TRBV20-1
TGCAGTGCTGGGCGGACTGGATTCTACAATGAGCAGTTCTTC,CSAGRTGFYNEQFF,.,TRBJ2-1,many,TRBV20-1
TGTGCCAGCAGCCCCCAGACAGGGGGCTCAAATGGCTACACCTTC,CASSPQTGGSNGYTF,TRBD1,TRBJ1-2,many,TRBV7-2
TGTGCCAGCAGCTCTGGACTAGCGGGGGACGCCTCCTACGAGCAGTACTTC,CASSSGLAGDASYEQYF,TRBD2,TRBJ2-7,few,TRBV5-4
TGCAGCGTTGAAGAGGGGATAAGCTATGGCTACACCTTC,CSVEEGISYGYTF,.,TRBJ1-2,many,TRBV29-1
TGTGCCAGCAGCTTGACAGGAAATCAGCCCCAGCATTTT,CASSLTGNQPQHF,.,TRBJ1-5,many,TRBV12-3/TRBV12-4
TGTGCCAGCAGGGGAGGGGTAGCACATGACACCGGGGAGCTGTTTTTT,CASRGGVAHDTGELFF,TRBD2,TRBJ2-2,.,TRBV2
TGTGCCAGCAGCGGGATGGGACAGGGGAACGAAAAACTGTTTTTT,CASSGMGQGNEKLFF,TRBD1,TRBJ1-4,many,TRBV7-9
TGTGCCAGCAGCTCCCGGGACATTGTTTCTGGAAACACCATATATTTT,CASSSRDIVSGNTIYF,.,TRBJ1-3,.,TRBV9
TGCGCCAGCAGCGGACAGGGCATGAACACTGAAGCTTTCTTT,CASSGQGMNTEAFF,TRBD1,TRBJ1-1,.,TRBV5-1
TGCAGCGTTAAAACGGGAGGGCGCACCGGGGAGCTGTTTTTT,CSVKTGGRTGELFF,TRBD2,TRBJ2-2,many,TRBV29-1
TGTGCCATCAGGTCGGACTTGAGTAATGGCTACACCTTC,CAIRSDLSNGYTF,.,TRBJ1-2,.,TRBV10-3
TGTGCCAGCAGCGTAGAAGGGTGGAGGGAGACCCAGTACTTC,CASSVEGWRETQYF,.,TRBJ2-5,.,TRBV9